This TCR beta chain is drawn from a study of shared clonotypes between healthy human individuals. With regard to this clone: Its antigen is still unknown.

Study-wide findings and caveats: Measured sharing among donors was expected to vary with sequencing depth.

Only in-frame clones appear in the TCRdb table, and some are missing; sequencing was by immunoSEQ multiplex PCR. The sample has a few million clones, over 85% seen once; the top ten hold about 0.37%. The receptor was isolated from a man aged 18 to 30 in good health. Some clones in this sample may be carry-over from other donors' samples. Sequenced: naive CD4+ T cells from PBMCs. The sample's subset: CD45RA+ positively selected.

Written as DNA, the CDR3 is TGTGCCAGCAGTAACCGGGGACTTAATTCACCCCTCCACTTT. Translation: CASSNRGLNSPLHF. The rearrangement links TRBV6-5 to TRBJ1-6; possible D gene TRBD1, 5 bases. The CDR3 is made up of 14 amino acids. V lost 5 bases and J 6 bases, leaving 11 bases between the germline ends. Germline V gene lookup returns CDR1 MNHEY and CDR2 SVGAGI.